These T cell receptor beta chains were read from a single sample in a study of regulatory T cells in long-lasting Graves disease. From the multiplex PCR reads, TCRdb called clonotypes with MiXCR, one entry per CDR3 protein. The sample lists roughly 400,000 distinct CDR3 sequences, around 20% seen once, with over 11% in the top ten. Material: peripheral blood mononuclear cells (PBMCs), obtained when the disease was refractory, from a patient treated with antithyroid drugs. All receptors come from a female donor with Graves disease. CDR3s include the opening cysteine and the closing phenylalanine or tryptophan. Expanded clones are given a class, and other clones once, few, many or no size at all.

size,V,CDR3
many,TRBV20-1,CSAMDRGHEQYF
few,TRBV24-1,CATSDFWGAATQYF
NA,TRBV2,CASIRDRIYEQYF
few,TRBV7-2,CASSTEGSNEKLFF
NA,TRBV20-1,CSAIRSGNEKNQPQHF
many,TRBV28,CASSLRGRVGTEAFF
many,TRBV6-1,CATRKQGNEKLFF
NA,TRBV3-1,CASSDTRTRPTGELFF
NA,TRBV30,CAWSVAGDYEQYF
NA,TRBV5-1,CASSLGSTSGSHEQYF
many,TRBV6-2/TRBV6-3,CASTLTGNYGYTF
many,TRBV28,CASLLGGTTSGSHSYEQYF
many,TRBV3-1,CASSQEDTTNYGYTF
once,TRBV6-1,CASSQTGARSSYEQYF
many,TRBV28,CASSLRGEAQAPF
many,TRBV28,CASSFRAFSYEQYF
many,TRBV20-1,CSAFPRSGSKEETQYF
few,TRBV7-3,CASSLVGAGGELFF
NA,TRBV14,CASSQAGQAYYGYTF
NA,TRBV9,CASSVESPDTQYF
few,TRBV7-9,CASSLWRGDSYEQYF
NA,TRBV18,CASSPTSSGNTIYF
many,TRBV2,CASSGSGRAQHF
few,TRBV12-5,CASGLALKDRGKEQFF
few,TRBV9,CASSPHNRVDTEAFF
many,TRBV28,CASRPGQGTNYGYTF
NA,TRBV6-2/TRBV6-3,CASSYWENTEAFF
many,TRBV6-1,CASSVGGQQETQYF
NA,TRBV12-3/TRBV12-4,CASSLGTGSLF
many,TRBV20-1,CSVSDRRNTYEQYF
NA,TRBV2,CASQGGTSSYNEQFF
many,TRBV28,CASSSAGSGDSYEQYF
many,TRBV20-1,CSAKTGGAGNSPLHF
many,TRBV20-1,CSARPSLAETQYF
few,TRBV27,CASSSGQGKRAYEQYF
few,TRBV27,CASTLKGHVGGNEQFF
NA,TRBV5-4,CASSILRLAGANTGELFF
NA,TRBV6-1,CASRRDIGPLHF
NA,TRBV20-1,CSARDSRAGWNEQFF
many,TRBV28,CASLNRGYGYTF
NA,TRBV5-1,CASSRGGNLYNEQFF